A single sample gave rise to the 22 T cell receptor beta chains below, sequenced in a study of shared clonotypes between healthy human individuals. Some clones are missing from TCRdb's copy, which holds only in-frame ones; the method was immunoSEQ multiplex PCR. The sample yields 2,500,000 or so clones, roughly 93% seen once. The sample taken for sequencing was naive CD4+ T cells from PBMCs. Subset denoted: CD45RA+ positively selected. Receptors were obtained from a man aged 18-30 years in good health. Some clones in this sample may be carry-over from other donors' samples.

Remarks on this clone: This same CDR3 is encoded by further DNA sequences in the sample. The gene calls are TRBV5-1 and TRBJ2-7, with 12 positions matching TRBD2. J gave up 5 bases and V 1 base, and 4 bases lay outside the gene matches. The CDR3 loop spans 15 amino acids. Germline V gene sequence: CDR1 SGHRS, CDR2 YFSETQ. Written as DNA, the CDR3 is TGCGCCAGCAGCTTGAGACTAGCGGGAGCTGACGAGCAGTACTTC. This gives the protein CASSLRLAGADEQYF.

The chain uses TRBV28 and TRBJ2-7, with TRBD2 identical over 11 bases. CDR3 size: 15 residues. The trim removed 2 bases at V and 6 bases at J, leaving 6 bases unmatched. Germline assignment: CDR1 MDHEN and CDR2 SYDVKM. The CDR3 spells CASSLRLAGGPEQYF. The CDR3 DNA sequence: TGTGCCAGCAGTTTACGGCTAGCGGGAGGCCCCGAGCAGTACTTC. Variable domain in full (rest from reference TRBV28 and TRBJ2-7): DVKVTQSSRYLVKRTGEKVFLECVQDMDHENMFWYRQDPGLGLRLIYFSYDVKMKEKGDIPEGYSVSREKKERFSLILESASTNQTSMYLCASSLRLAGGPEQYFGPGTRLTVT.

This chain links TRBV6-6 with TRBJ1-5, with D possibly being TRBD1 (5 bases). The CDR3 loop spans 14 amino acids. Germline V gives CDR1 MNHNY, CDR2 SVGAGI (reference sequence). Trimming took 5 bases from V and 0 from J, leaving 8 bases between them. CDR3 DNA sequence: TGTGCCAGCAGTCAGGGAATTAGCAATCAGCCCCAGCATTTT. Its translation: CASSQGISNQPQHF.

This rearrangement joins TRBV6-1 to TRBJ1-5; D call uncertain. V lost 3 bases and J 0 bases, leaving 12 bases between the germline ends. Germline lookup yields CDR1 MNHNS and CDR2 SASEGT. The CDR3 runs 16 residues. CDR3 in amino acids: CASSEWRVNSNQPQHF. DNA for the CDR3: TGTGCCAGCAGTGAGTGGCGGGTCAATAGCAATCAGCCCCAGCATTTT.

The chain employs TRBV11-2 and TRBJ2-5; weak D call: TRBD2 (5 bases). The CDR3 runs 17 residues. V dropped 0 bases and J dropped 2 bases, with 16 bases sitting between them. Looked up from germline, CDR1 is SGHAT and CDR2 is FQNNGV. The CDR3 loop is CASSLDSWFGGQETQYF. CDR3 sequence (DNA): TGTGCCAGCAGCTTAGATTCATGGTTTGGCGGGCAAGAGACCCAGTACTTC.

V is TRBV5-1 and J is TRBJ2-7; 9 bases map to TRBD1. J gave up 3 bases and V 2 bases, and 3 bases lay outside the gene matches. Germline CDR1 is SGHRS and CDR2 is YFSETQ. This CDR3 region has 14 residues. The CDR3 DNA reads TGCGCCAGCAGCTTAGCGGACAGGGGCTACGAGCAGTACTTC. Amino acids: CASSLADRGYEQYF. Looking up the rest from reference TRBV5-1 and TRBJ2-7 gives the full variable domain: KAGVTQTPRYLIKTRGQQVTLSCSPISGHRSVSWYQQTPGQGLQFLFEYFSETQRNKGNFPGRFSGRQFSNSRSEMNVSTLELGDSALYLCASSLADRGYEQYFGPGTRLTVT.

Turning to this clone: A much more abundant neighbour one base away suggests this may be a read error. Other DNA variants within this sample encode the same CDR3. The V call is TRBV5-1, the J call TRBJ2-5; no definite D call. CDR3 length equals 12 residues. Germline V CDR1 and CDR2: SGHRS, YFSETQ. V was pared by 0 bases and J by 4 bases, with 4 bases between. The CDR3 bases are TGCGCCAGCAGCTTGGCCCGAGAGACCCAGTACTTC. This codes for CASSLARETQYF.

The chain carries TRBV4-3 and TRBJ2-7; the D gene is possibly TRBD2 (6 bases). This CDR3 is built from 14 residues. The V end lost 0 bases, the J end lost 8 bases, and 14 bases lay between the germline ends. Germline V lookup: CDR1 LGHNA, CDR2 YSLEER. As DNA, the CDR3 is TGCGCCAGCAGCCAAGATCGTCGAGGAGGGAAGCAGTACTTC. It translates to CASSQDRRGGKQYF.

V is TRBV7-8 and J is TRBJ2-5, with 8 nucleotides matching TRBD2. With 5 bases clipped from V and 5 bases from J, the junction kept 10 bases outside the gene matches. The CDR3 has 15 residues. The germline V gene encodes CDR1 SGHVS and CDR2 FQNEAQ. The CDR3 protein is CASSLNSGVDETQYF. CDR3 sequence (DNA): TGTGCCAGCAGCCTCAATAGCGGGGTCGACGAGACCCAGTACTTC.

The sample holds one count of this clone. V usage is TRBV18 and J usage is TRBJ2-5; perhaps TRBD1 as D (5 bases). Trimming stripped 1 base from V and 0 bases from J, with 9 bases between. The CDR3 length is 15 residues. CDR1 and CDR2 from the germline V gene are KGHSH and LQKENI. CDR3 residues: CASSPQGRNQETQYF. The DNA of the CDR3 is TGTGCCAGCTCACCACAGGGGCGGAACCAAGAGACCCAGTACTTC.

This chain uses TRBV4-2 with TRBJ1-2; 9 bases map to TRBD1. This CDR3 comprises 15 residues. The V gene end was trimmed by 5 bases and the J gene end by 6 bases; junction bases not matched to a gene: 10. CDR1 is LGHNA, CDR2 YNFKEQ, per germline. Written as DNA, the CDR3 is TGTGCCAGCAGCAAGGGACAGGGAGCGGATGATGGCTACACCTTC. This sequence encodes CASSKGQGADDGYTF.

The rearrangement links TRBV19 to TRBJ1-2, with TRBD1 matching over 11 bases. Germline trimming cut 5 bases from V and 6 bases from J; bases unmatched to any gene: 11. CDR3 size: 16 residues. CDR1 and CDR2 (germline): LNHDA, SQIVND (reference sequence). The CDR3 coding sequence is TGTGCCAGTAGTCCCGGGACAGGGGGTTTTCGTCATGGCTACACCTTC. Protein sequence: CASSPGTGGFRHGYTF.

About this clone itself: This specimen includes other DNA sequences encoding the same CDR3. The V call is TRBV7-3, the J call TRBJ2-7; 11 nucleotides line up with TRBD2. The CDR3 covers 15 residues. Germline V lookup: CDR1 SGHTA, CDR2 FQGTGA. V trimming: 5 bases; J trimming: 6 bases; junction bases outside the gene matches: 9. CDR3 loop: CASSPQTSGRGEQYF. CDR3 nucleotides: TGTGCCAGCAGCCCTCAAACTAGCGGGAGAGGCGAGCAGTACTTC.

V gene TRBV5-1 combines with J gene TRBJ1-4; no firm D call. Germline V gives CDR1 SGHRS, CDR2 YFSETQ. The ends were cut back, 4 bases at V and 0 bases at J, with 19 bases in the middle. CDR3 length equals 18 residues. CDR3 sequence (DNA): TGCGCCAGCAGCGTATATCCCCTTGCGACAACAACTAATGAAAAACTGTTTTTT. Its protein is CASSVYPLATTTNEKLFF.

The chain uses TRBV15 and TRBJ2-7; 10 bases are shared with TRBD2. The CDR3 runs to 17 residues. J lost 0 bases, V lost 3 bases, and 8 bases had no gene match. The germline gives CDR1 LNHNV, CDR2 YYDKDF (reference sequence). CDR3 residues: CATSRAGLADSSYEQYF. CDR3 nucleotides: TGTGCCACCAGCAGGGCAGGACTAGCGGATAGCTCCTACGAGCAGTACTTC.

V gene TRBV4-1 combines with J gene TRBJ2-5; D might be TRBD1 (5 bases). Trimming pared 0 bases from V and 7 bases from J, leaving 15 bases between. Per the germline V gene, CDR1 is MGHRA and CDR2 is YSYEKL. The CDR3 loop spans 15 amino acids. The CDR3 coding sequence is TGCGCCAGCAGCCAAGAATCTGTTAGGGGTGGGACCCAGTACTTC. It translates to CASSQESVRGGTQYF.

Comments on this clone: The sample has other DNA sequences that encode this CDR3 too. The chain links TRBV5-1 to TRBJ2-5, with 7 bases aligning to TRBD2. This CDR3 is 15 amino acids long. V lost 0 bases, J lost 3 bases, and 5 bases stayed unmatched. Germline-derived CDR1 and CDR2 are SGHRS and YFSETQ. CDR3 protein: CASSLVSSGEETQYF. In DNA form, the CDR3 reads TGCGCCAGCAGCTTGGTTTCTAGCGGCGAAGAGACCCAGTACTTC.

The genes are TRBV18 and TRBJ1-2; D unresolved. Per the germline V gene, CDR1 is KGHSH and CDR2 is LQKENI. Trimming took off 2 bases at V and 8 bases at J, with 15 bases between the two ends. This CDR3 has 14 residues. This CDR3 is CASSPSTMGRGYTF. The CDR3 bases are TGTGCCAGCTCACCAAGTACGATGGGCCGGGGCTACACCTTC. Using reference TRBV18 and TRBJ1-2 for the parts outside the CDR3, the full variable domain is NAGVMQNPRHLVRRRGQEARLRCSPMKGHSHVYWYRQLPEEGLKFMVYLQKENIIDESGMPKERFSAEFPKEGPSILRIQQVVRGDSAAYFCASSPSTMGRGYTFGSGTRLTVV.

The chain uses TRBV6-1 and TRBJ2-7; D is uncertain. Per germline, CDR1 MNHNS and CDR2 SASEGT. V was clipped by 3 bases and J by 2 bases, with 8 bases between them. The CDR3 spans 13 residues. The CDR3 DNA follows: TGTGCCAGCAGTGAGGGCACAACCTACGAGCAGTACTTC. It yields the protein CASSEGTTYEQYF.

The chain is built from TRBV5-4 and TRBJ2-7, with no clear D. CDR1 SGHNT and CDR2 YYREEE come from the germline V gene (reference sequence). V lost 4 bases and J 6 bases, leaving 14 bases between the germline ends. There are 13 residues in the CDR3. The CDR3 region is CASSTLGRSEQYF. CDR3 DNA sequence: TGTGCCAGCAGCACCCTGGGCAGGTCCGAGCAGTACTTC.

The chain recombines TRBV28 with TRBJ2-7, with a weak D call TRBD2 (6 bases). CDR1 and CDR2 (germline): MDHEN, SYDVKM. This CDR3 has 15 residues. Trimming left V 5 bases short and J 5 bases short, with 19 bases between. CDR3 amino acids: CASSERSRGTHEQYF. For the CDR3, the DNA is TGTGCCAGCAGTGAACGGTCCCGCGGGACCCACGAGCAGTACTTC.

This chain joins TRBV9 and TRBJ1-1, with D uncertain. The ends were cut back, 1 base at V and 0 bases at J, with 10 bases in the middle. This CDR3 region has 15 residues. Germline V CDR1 and CDR2: SGDLS, YYNGEE. CDR3 DNA: TGTGCCAGCAGCGTACTGGACGGTATGAACACTGAAGCTTTCTTT. Translated: CASSVLDGMNTEAFF.